These T cell receptor beta chains were read from a single sample in a study of shared clonotypes between healthy human individuals. The repertoire was sequenced with immunoSEQ multiplex PCR; TCRdb's copy has only in-frame clones and lacks some. The sample contains 2,500,000 or so clones, around nine tenths of which appear only once. Sequenced: naive CD4+ T cells sorted from blood. The receptors derive from a man younger than 35 in good health. Each CDR3 is given with its conserved first and last residue. Each record gives: CDR3 DNA, CDR3 protein, clone size, D gene, V gene, CDR3 length, J gene. D genes are given only for firm matches. A row's size may be missing; if present it is once, few, many or a size class.

TGTGCCAGCAGTCCCCTAGGGACAGTCTATCGCTACACCTTC	CASSPLGTVYRYTF	-	TRBD1	TRBV28	14	TRBJ1-2
TGTGCCAGCAGCCAATGGGCAGCTACTAATTCACCCCTCCACTTT	CASSQWAATNSPLHF	-	-	TRBV14	15	TRBJ1-6
TGTGCCAGTAGTATGGACAGTAGCAATCAGCCCCAGCATTTT	CASSMDSSNQPQHF	-	-	TRBV19	14	TRBJ1-5
TGTGCCAGCAGCCAAGCTACGACCCAGGGAGAGCCCCAGCATTTT	CASSQATTQGEPQHF	-	-	TRBV7-6	15	TRBJ1-5
TGTGCCAGCAGTGATCGGACAGGGGGCAACACCGGGGAGCTGTTTTTT	CASSDRTGGNTGELFF	-	TRBD1	TRBV25-1	16	TRBJ2-2
TGTGCCAGCAGCGCACATGGGGGACTACATAACTCCTACGAGCAGTACTTC	CASSAHGGLHNSYEQYF	-	TRBD2	TRBV9	17	TRBJ2-7
TGTGCCAGCAGCTTAGTGATTAGTATGAGTGAGCAGTTCTTC	CASSLVISMSEQFF	-	-	TRBV7-2	14	TRBJ2-1
TGTGCCAGCAGCGTCGACAGGGGGCAGTGGACTGAAGCTTTCTTT	CASSVDRGQWTEAFF	-	TRBD1	TRBV9	15	TRBJ1-1
TGTGCCAGCAGCTTATGGGGCGGGAGAACCGCCTCCCTCGAGCAGTACTTC	CASSLWGGRTASLEQYF	-	TRBD2	TRBV7-2	17	TRBJ2-7
TGTGCCAGCAGTTCTAAATCCGGACTCACAGATACGCAGTATTTT	CASSSKSGLTDTQYF	once	-	TRBV5-4	15	TRBJ2-3
TGTGCCAGTAGTGCGTCAACAGGTACGAGGTCCTATAATTCACCCCTCCACTTT	CASSASTGTRSYNSPLHF	-	-	TRBV19	18	TRBJ1-6
TGTGCCAGCAGCCCCCGGGACAGGGATGGCTACACCTTC	CASSPRDRDGYTF	-	TRBD1	TRBV28	13	TRBJ1-2
TGTGCCAGCAATCGGGACCTTGCGTTCTACGAGCAGTACTTC	CASNRDLAFYEQYF	-	-	TRBV28	14	TRBJ2-7
TGCGCCAGCCGCCCTAATAGTGGCTACGAGCAGTACTTC	CASRPNSGYEQYF	-	-	TRBV5-1	13	TRBJ2-7
TGTGCCAGCAGTGACTCGAATCCCACTGAAGCTTTCTTT	CASSDSNPTEAFF	-	-	TRBV6-4	13	TRBJ1-1
TGTGCCAGCAGCTTAAGACAGGGTGGTTATGGCTACACCTTC	CASSLRQGGYGYTF	-	TRBD1	TRBV7-2	14	TRBJ1-2
TGCAGCGCCGGACAGGGGGCAAGAAACACCATATATTTT	CSAGQGARNTIYF	once	TRBD1	TRBV29-1	13	TRBJ1-3
TGTGCCAGCAGCGGTCCCGCAGGGGGGGGGCTGACCCAGTACTTC	CASSGPAGGGLTQYF	-	-	TRBV9	15	TRBJ2-5
TGTGCCAGCAGCCGAGACAGGGCCGACGAGCAGTACTTC	CASSRDRADEQYF	-	TRBD1	TRBV5-6	13	TRBJ2-7
TGTGCCAGCTCACCACCATCAGGGGCTCAGTTGGAGCAGTACTTC	CASSPPSGAQLEQYF	-	-	TRBV18	15	TRBJ2-7
TGTGCCAGCAGTTCCCCCGGAGTGTTAGCGGGGGACAATGAGCAGTTCTTC	CASSSPGVLAGDNEQFF	-	TRBD2	TRBV27	17	TRBJ2-1
TGTGCCAGCAGCTTGGCAGGGACAGGGTCATATGGCTACACCTTC	CASSLAGTGSYGYTF	once	TRBD1	TRBV5-4	15	TRBJ1-2
TGTGCCAGTACTAGGTCGGACAGGGTTGATCAGCCCCAGCATTTT	CASTRSDRVDQPQHF	-	TRBD1	TRBV6-1	15	TRBJ1-5
TGCGCCAGCAGCCAAGGGACGGTTAGCAATCAGCCCCAGCATTTT	CASSQGTVSNQPQHF	few	-	TRBV4-1	15	TRBJ1-5
TGTGCCAGCAGCTTTGATAGCCGTTCAGAGACCCAGTACTTC	CASSFDSRSETQYF	once	-	TRBV11-1	14	TRBJ2-5
TGTGCCTGGAGGTCCAGCTATAGCAATCAGCCCCAGCATTTT	CAWRSSYSNQPQHF	few	-	TRBV30	14	TRBJ1-5
TGTGCCTGGAGTCCAGGCTACGAGCAGTACTTC	CAWSPGYEQYF	-	-	TRBV30	11	TRBJ2-7
TGTGCCAGTAGTCCCAGGGACAGGGGGACTAATGAAAAACTGTTTTTT	CASSPRDRGTNEKLFF	-	TRBD1	TRBV19	16	TRBJ1-4
TGTGCCAGCAGTGAAGACAGGGGGATGGCAGGGGTTCGCAATCAGCCCCAGCATTTT	CASSEDRGMAGVRNQPQHF	-	TRBD1	TRBV6-1	19	TRBJ1-5
TGTGCCAGCAGCCTTCCACAGGCAGAGACCCAGTACTTC	CASSLPQAETQYF	once	-	TRBV5-6	13	TRBJ2-5
TGTGCCAGTACCCCCACCGGGACAGGGAGTTATGGCTACACCTTC	CASTPTGTGSYGYTF	-	TRBD1	TRBV19	15	TRBJ1-2
TGTGCCAGTACCCCCGGGACAGGGGACCCCCCTGGGGCCAACGTCCTGACTTTC	CASTPGTGDPPGANVLTF	-	TRBD1	TRBV19	18	TRBJ2-6
TGTGCCAGCAGCTTTAGGTCCTACAATGAGCAGTTCTTC	CASSFRSYNEQFF	once	-	TRBV7-9	13	TRBJ2-1
TGTGCCAGCAGTTCGGCAGGGGCCCAGGACACTGAAGCTTTCTTT	CASSSAGAQDTEAFF	-	-	TRBV27	15	TRBJ1-1
TGTGCCAGCAGGGGGTTAATAGACAGGGGGTACCCCACTGAAGCTTTCTTT	CASRGLIDRGYPTEAFF	-	TRBD1	TRBV25-1	17	TRBJ1-1
TGTGCCAGCAGCCAAGAGGTACTCGGCGGGAGTTGGAATGAGCAGTTCTTC	CASSQEVLGGSWNEQFF	-	TRBD2	TRBV14	17	TRBJ2-1
TGTGCCAGCAGCAAGGGCCCATCAGTGGAGACCCAGTACTTC	CASSKGPSVETQYF	-	-	TRBV11-3	14	TRBJ2-5
TGTGCCAGCAGCTTTTTTTCATCCTACGAGCAGTACTTC	CASSFFSSYEQYF	-	-	TRBV7-2	13	TRBJ2-7
TGTGCCAGCACCCTCAGGGTCGCGGCAGAAGAGACCCAGTACTTC	CASTLRVAAEETQYF	-	-	TRBV6-4	15	TRBJ2-5
TGTGCCAGCAGCAGAGTTGGTACAGCCGAGAGCTATGGCTACACCTTC	CASSRVGTAESYGYTF	-	-	TRBV2	16	TRBJ1-2
TGTGCCAGCAGCAAAGTGGGAGACCCCTACATTAGCACAGATACGCAGTATTTT	CASSKVGDPYISTDTQYF	-	-	TRBV21-1	18	TRBJ2-3
TGTGCCAGCAGTTTAGAGGGACAGACCTACGAGCAGTACTTC	CASSLEGQTYEQYF	-	TRBD1	TRBV28	14	TRBJ2-7
TGTGCCAGCAGTGAGTCATCCGGGCCCTTTAGCCAGGCTTTCTTT	CASSESSGPFSQAFF	-	-	TRBV25-1	15	TRBJ1-1
TGTGCCAGCAGTGTATCCGGGACTCTGGCTGGGGGAGATACGCAGTATTTT	CASSVSGTLAGGDTQYF	-	-	TRBV25-1	17	TRBJ2-3
TGTGCCAGCAGTCGCGACCGGGACAGGGTGTCCGACGAGCAGTACTTC	CASSRDRDRVSDEQYF	-	TRBD1	TRBV6-6	16	TRBJ2-7
TGTGCCAGCAGCCGAATGTCCGGGACAGGGGCCCATGGCTACACCTTC	CASSRMSGTGAHGYTF	-	TRBD1	TRBV9	16	TRBJ1-2
TGTGCCACCAGCAGAGTATTACCGGGACGCTCCTACAATGAGCAGTTCTTC	CATSRVLPGRSYNEQFF	-	-	TRBV15	17	TRBJ2-1
TGTGCCACCAGTCGGTCCCCTGATCTTAATTCACCCCTCCACTTT	CATSRSPDLNSPLHF	-	-	TRBV15	15	TRBJ1-6